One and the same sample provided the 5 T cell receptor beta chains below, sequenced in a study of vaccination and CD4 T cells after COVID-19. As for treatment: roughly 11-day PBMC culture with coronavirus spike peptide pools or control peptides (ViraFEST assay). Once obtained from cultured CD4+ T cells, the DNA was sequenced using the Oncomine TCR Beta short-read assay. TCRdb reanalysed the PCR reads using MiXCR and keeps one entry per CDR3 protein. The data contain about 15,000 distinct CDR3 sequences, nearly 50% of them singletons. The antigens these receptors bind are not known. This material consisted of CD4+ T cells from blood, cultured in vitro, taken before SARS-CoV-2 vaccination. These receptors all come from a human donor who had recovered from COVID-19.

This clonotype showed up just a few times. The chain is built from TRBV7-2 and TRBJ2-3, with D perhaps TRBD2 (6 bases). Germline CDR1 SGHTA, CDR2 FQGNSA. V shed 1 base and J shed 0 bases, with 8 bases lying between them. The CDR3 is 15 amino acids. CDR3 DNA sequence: TGTGCCAGCAGCTTAGTAGCGGATAGCACAGATACGCAGTATTTT. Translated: CASSLVADSTDTQYF.

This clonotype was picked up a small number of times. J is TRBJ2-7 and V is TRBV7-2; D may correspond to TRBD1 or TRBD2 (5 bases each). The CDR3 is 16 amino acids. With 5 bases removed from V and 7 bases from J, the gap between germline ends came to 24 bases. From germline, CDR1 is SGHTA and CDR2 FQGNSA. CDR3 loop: CASSGLPGRSLEEQYF. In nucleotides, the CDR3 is TGTGCCAGCAGCGGCTTACCGGGACGGTCCCTCGAGGAGCAGTACTTC.

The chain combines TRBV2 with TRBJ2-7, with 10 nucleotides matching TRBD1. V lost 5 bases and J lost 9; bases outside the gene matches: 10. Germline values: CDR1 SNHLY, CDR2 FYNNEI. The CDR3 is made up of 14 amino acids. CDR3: CASSPGTGVLGQYF. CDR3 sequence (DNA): TGTGCCAGCAGTCCCGGGACAGGGGTACTAGGGCAGTACTTC. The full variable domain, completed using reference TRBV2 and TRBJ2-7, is EPEVTQTPSHQVTQMGQEVILRCVPISNHLYFYWYRQILGQKVEFLVSFYNNEISEKSEIFDDQFSVERPDGSNFTLKIRSTKLEDSAMYFCASSPGTGVLGQYFGPGTRLTVT.

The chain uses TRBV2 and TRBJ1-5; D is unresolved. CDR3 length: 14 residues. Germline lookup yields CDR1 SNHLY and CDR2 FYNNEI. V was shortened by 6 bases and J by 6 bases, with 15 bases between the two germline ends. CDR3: CASSPKDVFQPQHF. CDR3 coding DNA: TGTGCCAGCAGCCCAAAAGATGTTTTTCAGCCCCAGCATTTT.

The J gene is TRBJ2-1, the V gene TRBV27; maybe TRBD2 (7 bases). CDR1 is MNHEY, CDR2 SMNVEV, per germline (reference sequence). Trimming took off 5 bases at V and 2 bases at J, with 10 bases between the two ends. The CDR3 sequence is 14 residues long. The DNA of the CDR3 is TGTGCCAGCAGTCAGGGGAGGGCCTACAATGAGCAGTTCTTC. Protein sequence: CASSQGRAYNEQFF.